This T cell receptor (beta chain) was obtained from a study of cytomegalovirus exposure and HLA in healthy donors. Study-wide background: The approximately 120 validation repertoires used the same platform as the 500 to 700 first-cohort repertoires, a later analysis reported. Study-wide findings and caveats: Reportedly, diagnosis of cytomegalovirus status by the classifier showed high specificity and sensitivity.

Assay: immunoSEQ multiplex PCR; the TCRdb copy retains only in-frame clones and omits some. The sample records some 180,000 clones, around nine tenths being singletons. About this clone itself: Its antigen remains unknown.

The sequencing input was PBMCs. The origin of this receptor is a man younger than 45 in good health and CMV-seropositive.

CDR3 DNA: TGTGCCAGCAGTTTTGACAGCCCAGATACGCAGTATTTT. This translates into CASSFDSPDTQYF. The gene calls are TRBV6-5 and TRBJ2-3, with a tentative D call TRBD1 (5 bases). Trimming removed 4 bases at V and 4 bases at J, with 9 bases between. This CDR3 has 13 residues. Germline CDR1 reads MNHEY; CDR2 reads SVGAGI.